Listed below are T cell receptor beta chains from one sample, sequenced in a study of cytomegalovirus exposure and HLA in healthy donors. Assay used: immunoSEQ multiplex PCR; TCRdb lists only in-frame clones, some missing. This repertoire comprises around 100,000 clones; its ten largest clones make up under 0.7%. The sequenced material came from PBMCs. The receptors originated from a middle-aged man in good health and CMV-seronegative. The CDR3 runs from the conserved cysteine through the conserved F or W. The order of the fields is J gene, D gene, V gene, CDR3 protein, CDR3 DNA. D genes are given only for firm matches.

TRBJ2-1,-,TRBV4-3,CASSLDGSSNNEQFF,TGCGCCAGCAGCCTCGACGGGAGTTCTAACAATGAGCAGTTCTTC
TRBJ1-5,-,TRBV19,CASSSKYTRGNQPQHF,TGTGCCAGTAGTTCCAAGTATACCAGGGGCAATCAGCCCCAGCATTTT
TRBJ1-1,TRBD1,TRBV11-2,CASSRNRGLIAEAFF,TGTGCCAGCAGCAGAAACAGGGGGCTAATCGCTGAAGCTTTCTTT
TRBJ2-7,TRBD1,TRBV6-5,CASGQGYYEQYF,TGTGCCAGCGGACAGGGGTATTACGAGCAGTACTTC
TRBJ1-4,-,TRBV7-4,CASSFRRATNEKLFF,TGTGCCAGCAGCTTCCGCAGGGCAACTAATGAAAAACTGTTTTTT
TRBJ1-6,-,TRBV4-3,CASSQGGLITSPLHF,TGCGCCAGCAGCCAAGGGGGCTTAATAACTTCACCCCTCCACTTT
TRBJ1-1,-,TRBV6-5,CASTTPRRMNTEAFF,TGTGCCAGCACGACCCCCCGGAGAATGAACACTGAAGCTTTCTTT
TRBJ1-2,-,TRBV5-4,CASSLDRGAFGYTF,TGTGCCAGCAGCTTGGACCGGGGGGCCTTTGGCTACACCTTC
TRBJ1-1,-,TRBV6-5,CASRLLSGNEAFF,TGTGCCAGCAGATTACTGTCCGGGAATGAAGCTTTCTTT
TRBJ2-5,-,TRBV20-1,CSAEDQETQYF,TGCAGTGCTGAGGATCAAGAGACCCAGTACTTC
TRBJ2-7,TRBD2,TRBV19,CASSATSGSSYEQYF,TGTGCCAGTAGTGCCACTAGCGGGAGCTCCTACGAGCAGTACTTC
TRBJ2-1,TRBD2,TRBV5-1,CASSLVTSVNNEQFF,TGCGCCAGCAGCTTGGTGACTAGCGTTAACAATGAGCAGTTCTTC
TRBJ1-1,-,TRBV5-1,CASSLFGEGTEAFF,TGCGCCAGCAGCTTGTTCGGGGAGGGCACTGAAGCTTTCTTT
TRBJ2-2,-,TRBV7-3,CASSHDSHTGELFF,TGTGCCAGCAGTCATGACTCCCACACCGGGGAGCTGTTTTTT
TRBJ2-7,-,TRBV5-5,CASSWGDSSYEQYF,TGTGCCAGCAGCTGGGGGGACAGCTCCTACGAGCAGTACTTC
TRBJ2-4,TRBD1,TRBV27,CASGTGDDKNIQYF,TGTGCCAGCGGAACAGGGGATGACAAAAACATTCAGTACTTC
TRBJ2-2,-,TRBV5-1,CASRLTGNTGELFF,TGCGCCAGCAGACTGACAGGGAACACCGGGGAGCTGTTTTTT
TRBJ1-1,-,TRBV6-5,CASSYVQGYTEAFF,TGTGCCAGCAGTTACGTGCAGGGGTACACTGAAGCTTTCTTT
TRBJ2-7,TRBD1,TRBV7-9,CASSTEGAGWTYEQYF,TGTGCCAGCAGCACCGAGGGGGCAGGGTGGACCTACGAGCAGTACTTC
TRBJ2-7,TRBD2,TRBV4-3,CASSPSGFRAEQYF,TGCGCCAGCAGCCCTAGCGGGTTTAGGGCCGAGCAGTACTTC
TRBJ1-1,-,TRBV29-1,CSVFRKHTEAFF,TGCAGCGTGTTCAGGAAGCACACTGAAGCTTTCTTT
TRBJ1-1,-,TRBV19,CASLGRVNTEAFF,TGTGCCAGTCTTGGCAGGGTGAACACTGAAGCTTTCTTT
TRBJ1-2,TRBD1,TRBV30,CAWSASGGVYGYTF,TGTGCCTGGAGTGCGTCAGGGGGAGTCTATGGCTACACCTTC
TRBJ1-2,TRBD1,TRBV7-9,CASSHDRVDGYTF,TGTGCCAGCAGCCATGACAGGGTCGATGGCTACACCTTC
TRBJ2-7,-,TRBV11-2,CASSLVRGTYEQYF,TGTGCCAGCAGCTTAGTCAGGGGAACCTACGAGCAGTACTTC
TRBJ2-3,-,TRBV27,CASRQGGEGGSTQYF,TGTGCCAGCAGGCAGGGGGGCGAGGGGGGTTCTACGCAGTATTTT
TRBJ1-1,TRBD1,TRBV19,CASTPSPGQRNTEAFF,TGTGCCAGTACCCCATCCCCGGGACAGAGAAACACTGAAGCTTTCTTT
TRBJ2-1,-,TRBV7-9,CASERTDYGEQFF,TGTGCCAGCGAAAGGACAGACTACGGTGAGCAGTTCTTC
TRBJ1-2,-,TRBV4-2,CASSQDISRDYGYTF,TGTGCCAGCAGCCAAGATATTTCGCGGGATTATGGCTACACCTTC
TRBJ2-2,-,TRBV19,CASSSYRDLTGELFF,TGTGCCAGTAGTTCGTACAGGGATCTCACCGGGGAGCTGTTTTTT
TRBJ1-2,TRBD1,TRBV14,CASSQRTGIGYGYTF,TGTGCCAGCAGCCAACGGACAGGGATTGGCTATGGCTACACCTTC
TRBJ2-5,TRBD2,TRBV9,CASSVGLAGVETQYF,TGTGCCAGCAGCGTAGGGCTAGCGGGAGTAGAGACCCAGTACTTC
TRBJ1-1,-,TRBV29-1,CSVETSRTEAFF,TGCAGCGTTGAAACTTCGAGGACTGAAGCTTTCTTT
TRBJ1-1,-,TRBV4-1,CASSQASNFGGSGREAFF,TGCGCCAGCAGCCAAGCAAGCAACTTTGGGGGGAGTGGCAGAGAAGCTTTCTTT
TRBJ2-3,-,TRBV5-4,CATHQGYTQYF,TGTGCCACACACCAGGGTTATACGCAGTATTTT
TRBJ1-2,TRBD1,TRBV4-3,CASSLQQGGVYGYTF,TGCGCCAGCAGCCTCCAGCAGGGGGGAGTCTATGGCTACACCTTC
TRBJ2-5,-,TRBV12-5,CASVPQGKETQYF,TGTGCTAGTGTTCCCCAGGGGAAAGAGACCCAGTACTTC
TRBJ1-2,TRBD1,TRBV7-9,CASSSQGFAYGYTF,TGTGCCAGCAGCTCACAGGGGTTCGCATATGGCTACACCTTC
TRBJ2-3,TRBD2,TRBV9,CASSVGGRGADTQYF,TGTGCCAGCAGCGTAGGGGGGCGGGGGGCAGATACGCAGTATTTT
TRBJ1-5,TRBD1,TRBV30,CAWNMGQLNQPQHF,TGTGCCTGGAACATGGGACAGCTGAATCAGCCCCAGCATTTT
TRBJ1-3,-,TRBV9,CASSVAGSGNTIYF,TGTGCCAGCTCTGTCGCAGGTTCTGGAAACACCATATATTTT
TRBJ2-5,TRBD2,TRBV15,CATSRGRRLAGGETQYF,TGTGCCACCAGCAGAGGGCGACGACTAGCGGGGGGTGAGACCCAGTACTTC
TRBJ1-3,-,TRBV10-3,CAISSGSSGNTIYF,TGTGCCATCAGTTCAGGCAGCTCTGGAAACACCATATATTTT
TRBJ1-4,TRBD1,TRBV19,CASSRGTENEKLFF,TGTGCCAGTAGTAGAGGGACAGAAAATGAAAAACTGTTTTTT
TRBJ1-2,-,TRBV6-1,CASLLQGRGYGYTF,TGTGCCAGCCTCCTGCAGGGGCGAGGCTATGGCTACACCTTC
TRBJ2-7,TRBD2,TRBV27,CASSRRLAGGGVDEQYF,TGTGCCAGCAGTCGACGACTAGCGGGAGGGGGAGTCGACGAGCAGTACTTC
TRBJ2-3,TRBD2,TRBV14,CASSQGRTSGYRERTDTQYF,TGTGCCAGCAGCCAAGGCAGGACTAGCGGATATCGGGAGCGCACAGATACGCAGTATTTT
TRBJ2-7,-,TRBV11-3,CASSLDIGAGRHEQYF,TGTGCCAGCAGCTTAGATATAGGGGCAGGGCGGCACGAGCAGTACTTC
TRBJ1-1,-,TRBV14,CASSTGGPAFF,TGTGCCAGCAGCACCGGGGGACCGGCTTTCTTT
TRBJ2-5,-,TRBV7-2,CASGLSPQETQYF,TGTGCCAGCGGACTAAGTCCCCAAGAGACCCAGTACTTC
TRBJ2-2,-,TRBV11-2,CASSNRAPGELFF,TGTGCCAGCAGTAACAGGGCCCCCGGGGAGCTGTTTTTT
TRBJ1-1,-,TRBV7-9,CASSAGSVTEAFF,TGTGCCAGCAGCGCCGGGTCCGTCACTGAAGCTTTCTTT
TRBJ2-1,TRBD1,TRBV6-5,CASSYSTGYNEQFF,TGTGCCAGCAGTTACTCGACAGGGTACAATGAGCAGTTCTTC
TRBJ1-5,-,TRBV6-5,CASSFQGRGQPQHF,TGTGCCAGCAGTTTTCAGGGGCGTGGACAGCCCCAGCATTTT
TRBJ1-5,TRBD1,TRBV7-8,CASSLSGQRSNQPQHF,TGTGCCAGCAGCTTATCGGGACAGAGAAGCAATCAGCCCCAGCATTTT
TRBJ2-1,-,TRBV11-3,CASSLGLEQFF,TGTGCCAGCAGCTTAGGACTCGAGCAGTTCTTC
TRBJ1-1,-,TRBV4-1,CASSQVVLGDTEAFF,TGCGCCAGCAGCCAAGTGGTCCTGGGAGACACTGAAGCTTTCTTT